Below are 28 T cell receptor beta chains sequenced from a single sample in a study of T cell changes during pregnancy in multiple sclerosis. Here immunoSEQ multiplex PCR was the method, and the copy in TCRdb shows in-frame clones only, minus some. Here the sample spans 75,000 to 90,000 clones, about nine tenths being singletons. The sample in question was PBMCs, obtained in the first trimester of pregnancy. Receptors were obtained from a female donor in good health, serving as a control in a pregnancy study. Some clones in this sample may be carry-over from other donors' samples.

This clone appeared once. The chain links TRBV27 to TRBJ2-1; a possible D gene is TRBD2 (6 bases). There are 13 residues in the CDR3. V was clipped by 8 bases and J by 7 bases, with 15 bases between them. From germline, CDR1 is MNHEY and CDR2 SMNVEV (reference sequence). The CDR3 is CASRTTSVNEQFF. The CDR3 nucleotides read TGTGCCAGCCGAACGACTAGTGTGAATGAGCAGTTCTTC.

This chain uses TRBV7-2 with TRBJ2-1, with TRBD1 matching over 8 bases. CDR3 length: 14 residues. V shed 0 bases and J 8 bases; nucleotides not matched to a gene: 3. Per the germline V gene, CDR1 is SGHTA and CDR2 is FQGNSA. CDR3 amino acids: CASSLAQDRDEQFF. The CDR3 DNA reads TGTGCCAGCAGCTTAGCCCAGGACAGGGATGAGCAGTTCTTC.

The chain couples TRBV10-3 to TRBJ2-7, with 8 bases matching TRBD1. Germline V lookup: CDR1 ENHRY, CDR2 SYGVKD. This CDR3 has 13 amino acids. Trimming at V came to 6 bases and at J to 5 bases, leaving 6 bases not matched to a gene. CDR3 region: CAISSTGVHEQYF. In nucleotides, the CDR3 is TGTGCCATCAGCTCGACAGGGGTCCACGAGCAGTACTTC.

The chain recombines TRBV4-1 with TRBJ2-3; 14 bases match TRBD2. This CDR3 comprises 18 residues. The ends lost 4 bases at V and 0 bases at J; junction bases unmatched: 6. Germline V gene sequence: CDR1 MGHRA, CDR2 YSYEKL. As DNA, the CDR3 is TGCGCCAGCAGCCCCGGACTAGCGGGAGGTCCTAGCACAGATACGCAGTATTTT. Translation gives CASSPGLAGGPSTDTQYF.

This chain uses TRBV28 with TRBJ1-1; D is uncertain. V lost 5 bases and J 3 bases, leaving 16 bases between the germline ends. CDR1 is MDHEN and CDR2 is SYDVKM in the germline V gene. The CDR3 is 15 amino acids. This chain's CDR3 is CASSPDRGQYTEAFF. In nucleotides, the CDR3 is TGTGCCAGCAGTCCCGATCGGGGTCAGTACACTGAAGCTTTCTTT.

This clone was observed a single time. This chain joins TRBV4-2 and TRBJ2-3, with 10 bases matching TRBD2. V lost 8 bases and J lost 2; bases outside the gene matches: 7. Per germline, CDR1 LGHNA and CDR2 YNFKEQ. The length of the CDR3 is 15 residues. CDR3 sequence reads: CASASGSRITDTQYF. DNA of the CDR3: TGTGCCAGCGCTAGCGGGAGTAGGATCACAGATACGCAGTATTTT.

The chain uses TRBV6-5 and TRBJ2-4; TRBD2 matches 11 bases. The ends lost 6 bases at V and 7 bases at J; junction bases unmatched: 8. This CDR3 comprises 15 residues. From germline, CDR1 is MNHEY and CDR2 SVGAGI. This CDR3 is CASRGLAGGKNIQYF. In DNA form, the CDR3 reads TGTGCCAGCAGAGGACTAGCGGGCGGAAAGAACATTCAGTACTTC.

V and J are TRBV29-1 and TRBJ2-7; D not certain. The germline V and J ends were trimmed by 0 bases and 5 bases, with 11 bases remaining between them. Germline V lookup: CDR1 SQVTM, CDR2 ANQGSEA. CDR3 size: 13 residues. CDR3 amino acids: CSVEDIRIHEQYF. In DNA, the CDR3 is TGCAGCGTTGAAGATATTAGAATTCACGAGCAGTACTTC.

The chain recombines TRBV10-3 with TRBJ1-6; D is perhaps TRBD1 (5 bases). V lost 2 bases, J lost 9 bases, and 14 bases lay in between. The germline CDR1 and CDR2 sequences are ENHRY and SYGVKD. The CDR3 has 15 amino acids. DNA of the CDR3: TGTGCCATCAGTGAGCCCTACAAAGGGGTTTCACCCCTCCACTTT. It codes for CAISEPYKGVSPLHF.

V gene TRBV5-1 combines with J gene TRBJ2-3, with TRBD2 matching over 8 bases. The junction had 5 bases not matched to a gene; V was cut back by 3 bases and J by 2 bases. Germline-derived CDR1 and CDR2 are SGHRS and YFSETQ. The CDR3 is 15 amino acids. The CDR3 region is CASSSRGGNTDTQYF. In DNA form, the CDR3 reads TGCGCCAGCAGCTCACGGGGGGGAAACACAGATACGCAGTATTTT.

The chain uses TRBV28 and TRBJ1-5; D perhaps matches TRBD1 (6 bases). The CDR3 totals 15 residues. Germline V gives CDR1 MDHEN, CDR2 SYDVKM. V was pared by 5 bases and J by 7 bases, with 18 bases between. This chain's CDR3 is CASSLLQGRGQPQHF. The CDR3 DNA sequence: TGTGCCAGCAGTCTCCTACAGGGCCGAGGACAGCCCCAGCATTTT.

The CDR3 coding sequence is TGCGCCAGCAGCCCCGGGGAACGAAACATTCAGTACTTC. Protein product: CASSPGERNIQYF. The V gene is TRBV4-3, the J gene TRBJ2-4, with D possibly being TRBD2 (5 bases). Deletions cut 4 bases from V and 6 bases from J, with 10 bases between. Germline CDR1 and CDR2: LGHNA and YSLEER. This CDR3 has 13 amino acids.

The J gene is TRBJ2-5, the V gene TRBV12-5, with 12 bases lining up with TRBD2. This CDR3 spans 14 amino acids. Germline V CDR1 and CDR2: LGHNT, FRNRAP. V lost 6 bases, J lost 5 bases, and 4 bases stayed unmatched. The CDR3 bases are TGTGCTAGTGGGACTAGCGGGAGTTTGGAGACCCAGTACTTC. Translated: CASGTSGSLETQYF.

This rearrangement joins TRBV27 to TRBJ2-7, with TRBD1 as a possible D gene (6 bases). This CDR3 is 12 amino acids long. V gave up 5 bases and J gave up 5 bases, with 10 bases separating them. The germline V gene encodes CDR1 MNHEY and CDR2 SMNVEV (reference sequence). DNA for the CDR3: TGTGCCAGCAGTCCAGGGGCCGACGAGCAGTACTTC. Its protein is CASSPGADEQYF.

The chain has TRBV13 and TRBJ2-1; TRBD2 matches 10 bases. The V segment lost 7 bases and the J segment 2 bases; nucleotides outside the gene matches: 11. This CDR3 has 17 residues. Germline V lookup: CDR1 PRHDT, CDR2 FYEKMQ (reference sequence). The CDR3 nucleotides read TGTGCCAGCAAAGAGAATACCGGACTAGCGGCCTACAATGAGCAGTTCTTC. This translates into CASKENTGLAAYNEQFF. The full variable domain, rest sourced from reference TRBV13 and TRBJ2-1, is AAGVIQSPRHLIKEKRETATLKCYPIPRHDTVYWYQQGPGQDPQFLISFYEKMQSDKGSIPDRFSAQQFSDYHSELNMSSLELGDSALYFCASKENTGLAAYNEQFFGPGTRLTVL.

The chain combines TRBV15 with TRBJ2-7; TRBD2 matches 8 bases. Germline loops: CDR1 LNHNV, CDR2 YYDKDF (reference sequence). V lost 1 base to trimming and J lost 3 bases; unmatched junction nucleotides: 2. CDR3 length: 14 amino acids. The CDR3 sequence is CATSRGLAGYEQYF. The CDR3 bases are TGTGCCACCAGCAGAGGTCTAGCGGGCTACGAGCAGTACTTC.

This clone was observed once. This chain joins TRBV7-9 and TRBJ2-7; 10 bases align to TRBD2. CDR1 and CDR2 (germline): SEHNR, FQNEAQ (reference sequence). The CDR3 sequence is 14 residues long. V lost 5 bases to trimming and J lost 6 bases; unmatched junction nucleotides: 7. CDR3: CASSQTSGALEQYF. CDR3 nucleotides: TGTGCCAGCAGCCAAACTAGCGGGGCTCTCGAGCAGTACTTC.

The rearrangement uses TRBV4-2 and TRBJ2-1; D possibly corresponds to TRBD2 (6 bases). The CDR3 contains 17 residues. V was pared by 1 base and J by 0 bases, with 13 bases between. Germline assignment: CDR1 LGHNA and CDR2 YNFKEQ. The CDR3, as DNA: TGTGCCAGCAGCCAAGTATCTTTCGGGAGCTCCTACAATGAGCAGTTCTTC. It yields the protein CASSQVSFGSSYNEQFF.

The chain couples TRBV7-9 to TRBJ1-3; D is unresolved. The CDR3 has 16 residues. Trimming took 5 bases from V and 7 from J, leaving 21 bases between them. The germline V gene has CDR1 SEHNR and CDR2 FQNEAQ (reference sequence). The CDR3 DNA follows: TGTGCCAGCAGCGCTTTATTGGACTACGAGGGCAACACCATATATTTT. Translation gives CASSALLDYEGNTIYF.

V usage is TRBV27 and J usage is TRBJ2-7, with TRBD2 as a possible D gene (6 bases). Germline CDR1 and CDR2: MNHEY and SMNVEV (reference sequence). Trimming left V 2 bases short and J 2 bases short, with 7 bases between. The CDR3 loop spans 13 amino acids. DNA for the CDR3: TGTGCCAGCAGTTTAGGGACTCCCTACGAGCAGTACTTC. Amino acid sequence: CASSLGTPYEQYF.

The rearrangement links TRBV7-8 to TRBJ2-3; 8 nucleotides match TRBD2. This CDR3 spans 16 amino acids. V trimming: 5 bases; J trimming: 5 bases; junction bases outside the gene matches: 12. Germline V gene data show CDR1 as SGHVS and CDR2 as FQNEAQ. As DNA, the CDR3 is TGTGCCAGCAGCCGTCTCGGGGGGGGCGTTGGAGATACGCAGTATTTT. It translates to CASSRLGGGVGDTQYF.

CDR3 in amino acids: CASSLGQADGQPQHF. Written as DNA, the CDR3 is TGCGCCAGCAGCCTAGGACAGGCCGACGGTCAGCCCCAGCATTTT. The chain combines TRBV5-1 with TRBJ1-5; 7 bases map to TRBD1. This CDR3 is 15 amino acids long. The V segment lost 4 bases and the J segment 6 bases; nucleotides outside the gene matches: 10. Germline CDR1 SGHRS, CDR2 YFSETQ.

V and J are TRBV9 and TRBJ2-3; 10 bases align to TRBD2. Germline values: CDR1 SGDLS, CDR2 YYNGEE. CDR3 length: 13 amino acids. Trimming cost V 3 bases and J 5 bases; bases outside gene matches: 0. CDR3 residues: CASSGLAGDTQYF. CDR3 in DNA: TGTGCCAGCAGCGGACTAGCGGGAGATACGCAGTATTTT.

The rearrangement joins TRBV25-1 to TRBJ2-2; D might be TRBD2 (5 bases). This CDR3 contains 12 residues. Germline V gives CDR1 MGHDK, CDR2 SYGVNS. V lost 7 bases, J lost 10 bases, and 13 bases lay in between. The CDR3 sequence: CASTRGKSELFF. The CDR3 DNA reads TGTGCCAGCACGCGAGGGAAGTCGGAGCTGTTTTTT.

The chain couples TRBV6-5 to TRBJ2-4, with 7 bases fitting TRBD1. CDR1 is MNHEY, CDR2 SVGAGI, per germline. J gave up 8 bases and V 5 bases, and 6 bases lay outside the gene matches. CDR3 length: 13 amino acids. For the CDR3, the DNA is TGTGCCAGCAGTCCCCCCGGGACAGACATTCAGTACTTC. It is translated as CASSPPGTDIQYF.

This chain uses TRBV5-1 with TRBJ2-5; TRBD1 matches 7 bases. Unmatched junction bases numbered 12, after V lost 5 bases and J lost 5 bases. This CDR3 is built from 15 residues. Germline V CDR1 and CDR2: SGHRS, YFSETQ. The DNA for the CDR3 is TGCGCCAGCAGAAAAGAACAGGGGACGGGGGAGACCCAGTACTTC. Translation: CASRKEQGTGETQYF. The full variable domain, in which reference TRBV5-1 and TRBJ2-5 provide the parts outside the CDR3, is KAGVTQTPRYLIKTRGQQVTLSCSPISGHRSVSWYQQTPGQGLQFLFEYFSETQRNKGNFPGRFSGRQFSNSRSEMNVSTLELGDSALYLCASRKEQGTGETQYFGPGTRLLVL.

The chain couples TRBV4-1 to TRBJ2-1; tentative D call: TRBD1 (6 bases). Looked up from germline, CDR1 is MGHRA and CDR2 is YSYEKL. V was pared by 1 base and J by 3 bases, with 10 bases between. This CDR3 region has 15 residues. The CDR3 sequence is CASSQVGDIYNEQFF. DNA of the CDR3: TGCGCCAGCAGCCAAGTAGGGGACATCTACAATGAGCAGTTCTTC.

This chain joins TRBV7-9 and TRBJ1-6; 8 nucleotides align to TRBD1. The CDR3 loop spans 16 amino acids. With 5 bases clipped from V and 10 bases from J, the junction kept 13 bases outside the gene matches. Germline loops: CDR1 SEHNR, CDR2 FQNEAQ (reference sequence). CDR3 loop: CASSPTRQGARSPLHF. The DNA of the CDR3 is TGTGCCAGCAGCCCGACCCGGCAGGGGGCTCGATCACCCCTCCACTTT.